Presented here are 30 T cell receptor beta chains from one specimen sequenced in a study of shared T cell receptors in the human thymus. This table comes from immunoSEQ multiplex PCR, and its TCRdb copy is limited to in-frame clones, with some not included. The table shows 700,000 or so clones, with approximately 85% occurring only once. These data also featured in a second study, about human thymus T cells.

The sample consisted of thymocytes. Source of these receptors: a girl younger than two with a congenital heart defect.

Written as DNA, the CDR3 is TGTGCCAGCAGGCAGGGGCATCAGCCCCAGCATTTT. This encodes CASRQGHQPQHF. The rearrangement joins TRBV6-1 to TRBJ1-5; TRBD1 might be the D (6 bases). The CDR3 loop spans 12 amino acids. Germline V lookup: CDR1 MNHNS, CDR2 SASEGT. V was clipped by 6 bases and J by 5 bases, with 8 bases between them.

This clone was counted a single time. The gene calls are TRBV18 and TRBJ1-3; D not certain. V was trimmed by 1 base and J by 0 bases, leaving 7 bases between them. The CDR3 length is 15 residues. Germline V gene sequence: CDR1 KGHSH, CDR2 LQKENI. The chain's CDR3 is CASSPRSVSGNTIYF. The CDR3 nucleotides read TGTGCCAGCTCACCACGTTCGGTCTCTGGAAACACCATATATTTT. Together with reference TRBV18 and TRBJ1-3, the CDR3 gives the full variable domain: NAGVMQNPRHLVRRRGQEARLRCSPMKGHSHVYWYRQLPEEGLKFMVYLQKENIIDESGMPKERFSAEFPKEGPSILRIQQVVRGDSAAYFCASSPRSVSGNTIYFGEGSWLTVV.

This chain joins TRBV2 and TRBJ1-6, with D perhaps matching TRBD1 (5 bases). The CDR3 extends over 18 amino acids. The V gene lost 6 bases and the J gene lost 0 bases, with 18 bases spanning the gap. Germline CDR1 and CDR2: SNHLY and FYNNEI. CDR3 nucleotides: TGTGCCAGCAGCACGGGGGGGGAGGGAGCCTCCTATAATTCACCCCTCCACTTT. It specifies CASSTGGEGASYNSPLHF.

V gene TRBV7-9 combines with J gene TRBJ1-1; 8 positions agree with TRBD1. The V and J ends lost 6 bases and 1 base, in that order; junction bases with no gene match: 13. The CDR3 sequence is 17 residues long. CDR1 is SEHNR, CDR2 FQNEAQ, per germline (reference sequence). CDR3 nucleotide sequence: TGTGCCAGCAGTCGCCCTATGTCAGGACAGGGGAACACTGAAGCTTTCTTT. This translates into CASSRPMSGQGNTEAFF.

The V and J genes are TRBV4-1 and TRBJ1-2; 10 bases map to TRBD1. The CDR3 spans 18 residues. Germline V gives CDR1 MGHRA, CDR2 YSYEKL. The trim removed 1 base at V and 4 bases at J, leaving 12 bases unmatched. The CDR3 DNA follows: TGCGCCAGCAGCCAAGCGGCCATTAGACAGGGGGCAATCTATGGCTACACCTTC. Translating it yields CASSQAAIRQGAIYGYTF.

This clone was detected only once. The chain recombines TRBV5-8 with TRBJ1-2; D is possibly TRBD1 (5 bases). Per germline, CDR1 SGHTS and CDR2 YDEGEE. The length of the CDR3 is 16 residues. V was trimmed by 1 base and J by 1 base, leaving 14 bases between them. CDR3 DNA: TGTGCCAGCAGCTTGAAGCGGGGGACGGATAACTATGGCTACACCTTC. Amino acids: CASSLKRGTDNYGYTF.

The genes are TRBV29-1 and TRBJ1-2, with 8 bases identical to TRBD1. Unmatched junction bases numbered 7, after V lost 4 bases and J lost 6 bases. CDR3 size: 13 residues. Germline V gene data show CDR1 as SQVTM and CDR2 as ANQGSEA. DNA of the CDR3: TGCAGCGTTGGGTCTATCAGGGGGCATGGCTACACCTTC. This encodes CSVGSIRGHGYTF.

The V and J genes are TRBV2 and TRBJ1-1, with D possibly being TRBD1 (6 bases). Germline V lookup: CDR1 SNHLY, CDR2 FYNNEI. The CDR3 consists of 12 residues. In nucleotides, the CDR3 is TGTGCGTTAAGCCAGGGGTGGACTGAAGCTTTCTTT. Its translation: CALSQGWTEAFF.

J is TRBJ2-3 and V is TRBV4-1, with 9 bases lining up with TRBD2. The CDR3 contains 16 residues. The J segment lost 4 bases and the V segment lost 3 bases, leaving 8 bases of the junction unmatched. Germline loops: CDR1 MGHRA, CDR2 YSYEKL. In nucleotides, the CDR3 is TGCGCCAGCAGCCACAAGCGGGGGGCCGGGGCAGATACGCAGTATTTT. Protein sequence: CASSHKRGAGADTQYF.

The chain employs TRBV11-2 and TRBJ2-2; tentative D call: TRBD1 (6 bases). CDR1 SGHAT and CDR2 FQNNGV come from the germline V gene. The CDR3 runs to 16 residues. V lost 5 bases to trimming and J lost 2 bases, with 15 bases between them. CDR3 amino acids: CASSPRRGSNTGELFF. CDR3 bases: TGTGCCAGCAGCCCCCGCAGGGGCTCCAACACCGGGGAGCTGTTTTTT.

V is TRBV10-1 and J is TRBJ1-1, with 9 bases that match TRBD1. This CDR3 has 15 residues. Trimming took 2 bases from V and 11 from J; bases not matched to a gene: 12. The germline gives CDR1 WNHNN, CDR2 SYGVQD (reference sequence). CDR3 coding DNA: TGCGCCAGCAGTGAGGAGGTGGGACAGGGTTCTCTGGCTTTCTTT. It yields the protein CASSEEVGQGSLAFF.

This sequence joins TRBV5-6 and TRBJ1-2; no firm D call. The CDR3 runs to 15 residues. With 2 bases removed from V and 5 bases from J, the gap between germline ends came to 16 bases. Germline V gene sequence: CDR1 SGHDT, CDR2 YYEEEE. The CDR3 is CASSFPQEQQYGYTF. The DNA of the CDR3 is TGTGCCAGCAGCTTCCCCCAGGAACAGCAATATGGCTACACCTTC.

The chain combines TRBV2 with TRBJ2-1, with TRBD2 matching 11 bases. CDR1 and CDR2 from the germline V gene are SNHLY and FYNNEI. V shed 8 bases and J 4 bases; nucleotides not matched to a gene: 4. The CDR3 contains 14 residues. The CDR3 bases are TGTGCCAGCCTACGGACTAGCGGGTACAATGAGCAGTTCTTC. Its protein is CASLRTSGYNEQFF.

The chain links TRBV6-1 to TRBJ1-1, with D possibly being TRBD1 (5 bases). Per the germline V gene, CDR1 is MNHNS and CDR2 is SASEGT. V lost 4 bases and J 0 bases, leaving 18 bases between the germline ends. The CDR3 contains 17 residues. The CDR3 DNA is TGTGCCAGCAGTGCGGATACCAGGGTTTTGGTGAACACTGAAGCTTTCTTT. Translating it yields CASSADTRVLVNTEAFF.

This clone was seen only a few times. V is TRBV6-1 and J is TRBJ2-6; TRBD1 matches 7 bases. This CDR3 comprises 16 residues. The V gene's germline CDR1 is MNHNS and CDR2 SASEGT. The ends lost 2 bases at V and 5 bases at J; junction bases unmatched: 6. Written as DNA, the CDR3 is TGTGCCAGCAGTGAAAGACAGGGTCCCTGGGCCAACGTCCTGACTTTC. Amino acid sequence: CASSERQGPWANVLTF.

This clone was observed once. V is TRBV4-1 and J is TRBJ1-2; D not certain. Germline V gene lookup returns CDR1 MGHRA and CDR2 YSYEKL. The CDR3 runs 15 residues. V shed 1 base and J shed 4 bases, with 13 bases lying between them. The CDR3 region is CASSQVPPNFYGYTF. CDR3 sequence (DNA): TGCGCCAGCAGCCAAGTCCCCCCAAATTTCTATGGCTACACCTTC.

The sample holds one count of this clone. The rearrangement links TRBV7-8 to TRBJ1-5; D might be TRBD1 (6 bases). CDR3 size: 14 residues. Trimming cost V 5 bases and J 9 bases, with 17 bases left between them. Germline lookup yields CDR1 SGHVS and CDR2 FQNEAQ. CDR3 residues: CASSPLITGMPQHF. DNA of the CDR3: TGTGCCAGCAGCCCCCTTATAACAGGGATGCCCCAGCATTTT.

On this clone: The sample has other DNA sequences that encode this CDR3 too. In DNA, the CDR3 is TGTGCCAGCAGTTACTCGAGAGGGGGGAACACCGGGGAGCTGTTTTTT. It yields the protein CASSYSRGGNTGELFF. The chain employs TRBV6-5 and TRBJ2-2; D may be TRBD1 (6 bases). CDR1 and CDR2 (germline): MNHEY, SVGAGI. The CDR3 spans 16 residues. Trimming took off 0 bases at V and 1 base at J, with 9 bases between the two ends.

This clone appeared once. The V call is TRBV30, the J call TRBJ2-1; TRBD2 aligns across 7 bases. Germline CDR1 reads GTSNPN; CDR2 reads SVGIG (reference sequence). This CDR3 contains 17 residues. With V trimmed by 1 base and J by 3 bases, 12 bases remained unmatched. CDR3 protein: CAWSALLGGEHYNEQFF. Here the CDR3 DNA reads TGTGCCTGGAGTGCCCTGCTGGGGGGGGAACACTACAATGAGCAGTTCTTC.

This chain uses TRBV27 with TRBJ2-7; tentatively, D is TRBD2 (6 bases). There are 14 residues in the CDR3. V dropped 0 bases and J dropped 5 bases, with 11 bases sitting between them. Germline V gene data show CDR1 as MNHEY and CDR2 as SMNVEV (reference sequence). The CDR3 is CASSLSWGDHEQYF. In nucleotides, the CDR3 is TGTGCCAGCAGTTTATCGTGGGGGGACCACGAGCAGTACTTC.

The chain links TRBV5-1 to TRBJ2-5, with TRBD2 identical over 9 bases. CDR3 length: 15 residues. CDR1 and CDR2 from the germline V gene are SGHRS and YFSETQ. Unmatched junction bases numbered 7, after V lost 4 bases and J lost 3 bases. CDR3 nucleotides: TGCGCCAGCAGCCCACGTGCTAGCGGGGAAGAGACCCAGTACTTC. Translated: CASSPRASGEETQYF.

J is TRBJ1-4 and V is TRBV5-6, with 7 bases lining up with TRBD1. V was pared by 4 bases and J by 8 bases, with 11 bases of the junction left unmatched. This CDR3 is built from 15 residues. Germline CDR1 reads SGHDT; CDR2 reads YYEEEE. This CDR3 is CASSLRWQGDEKLFF. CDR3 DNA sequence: TGTGCCAGCAGCCTCCGGTGGCAGGGGGACGAAAAACTGTTTTTT.

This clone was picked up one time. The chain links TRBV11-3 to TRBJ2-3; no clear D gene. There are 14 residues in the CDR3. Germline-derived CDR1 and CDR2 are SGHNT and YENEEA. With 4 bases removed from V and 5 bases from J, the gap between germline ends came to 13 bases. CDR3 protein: CASSSLRGGDTQYF. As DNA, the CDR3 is TGTGCCAGCAGCTCCCTGCGAGGCGGAGATACGCAGTATTTT.

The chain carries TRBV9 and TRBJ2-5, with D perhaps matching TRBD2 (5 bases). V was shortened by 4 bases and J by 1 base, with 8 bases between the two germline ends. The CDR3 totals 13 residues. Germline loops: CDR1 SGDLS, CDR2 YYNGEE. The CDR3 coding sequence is TGTGCCAGCAGCACGGGGTCCCAAGAGACCCAGTACTTC. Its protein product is CASSTGSQETQYF.

The CDR3 nucleotides are TGTGCCACCAGCAGAGTTGTGTGGGGCGCGGACTATGGCTACACCTTC. It translates to CATSRVVWGADYGYTF. This chain links TRBV15 with TRBJ1-2; a weak D match, TRBD1 (5 bases). The germline V and J ends were trimmed by 1 base and 3 bases, with 15 bases remaining between them. The germline V gene has CDR1 LNHNV and CDR2 YYDKDF (reference sequence). The CDR3 runs 16 residues. The full variable domain, completed using reference TRBV15 and TRBJ1-2, is DAMVIQNPRYQVTQFGKPVTLSCSQTLNHNVMYWYQQKSSQAPKLLFHYYDKDFNNEADTPDNFQSRRPNTSFCFLDIRSPGLGDTAMYLCATSRVVWGADYGYTFGSGTRLTVV.

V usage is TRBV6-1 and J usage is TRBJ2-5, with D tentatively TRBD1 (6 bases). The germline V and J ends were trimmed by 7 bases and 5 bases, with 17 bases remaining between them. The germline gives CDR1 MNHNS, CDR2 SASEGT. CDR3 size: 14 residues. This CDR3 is CASKVTGQKETQYF. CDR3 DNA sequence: TGTGCCAGCAAAGTTACGGGACAAAAGGAGACCCAGTACTTC.

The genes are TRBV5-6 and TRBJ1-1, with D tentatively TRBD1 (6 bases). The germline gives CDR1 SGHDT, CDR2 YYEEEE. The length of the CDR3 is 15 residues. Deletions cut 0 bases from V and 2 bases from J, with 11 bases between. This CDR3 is CASSLDRALNTEAFF. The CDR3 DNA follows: TGTGCCAGCAGCTTGGACAGGGCCCTAAACACTGAAGCTTTCTTT.

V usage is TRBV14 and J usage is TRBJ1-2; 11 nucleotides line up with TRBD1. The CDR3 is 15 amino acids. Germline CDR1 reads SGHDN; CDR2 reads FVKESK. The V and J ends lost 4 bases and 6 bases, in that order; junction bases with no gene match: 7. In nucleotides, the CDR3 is TGTGCCAGCAGCCGAGGGGACAGGGGGTTGGATGGCTACACCTTC. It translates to CASSRGDRGLDGYTF.

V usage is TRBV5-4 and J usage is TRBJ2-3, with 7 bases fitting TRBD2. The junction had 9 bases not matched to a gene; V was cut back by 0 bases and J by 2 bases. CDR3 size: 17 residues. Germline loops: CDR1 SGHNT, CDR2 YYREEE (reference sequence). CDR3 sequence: CASSLGWAGEDTDTQYF. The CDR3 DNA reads TGTGCCAGCAGCTTGGGGTGGGCGGGGGAAGACACAGATACGCAGTATTTT.

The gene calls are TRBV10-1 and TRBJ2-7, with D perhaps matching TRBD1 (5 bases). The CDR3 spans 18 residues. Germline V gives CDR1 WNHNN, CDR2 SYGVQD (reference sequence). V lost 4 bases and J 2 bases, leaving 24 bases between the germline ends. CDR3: CASSASLGAAMGPYEQYF. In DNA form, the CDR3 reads TGCGCCAGCAGTGCTTCCTTAGGGGCCGCAATGGGCCCCTACGAGCAGTACTTC.